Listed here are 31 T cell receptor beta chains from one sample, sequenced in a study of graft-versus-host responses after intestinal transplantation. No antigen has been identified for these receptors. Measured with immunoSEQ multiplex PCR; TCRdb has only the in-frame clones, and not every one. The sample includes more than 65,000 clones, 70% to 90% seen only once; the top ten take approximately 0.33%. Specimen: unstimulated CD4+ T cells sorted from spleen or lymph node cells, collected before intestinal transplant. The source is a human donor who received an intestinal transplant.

CDR3 sequence reads: CASSLGVTGGAGGYGYTF. CDR3 bases: TGTGCCAGCAGTTTGGGCGTGACAGGGGGCGCGGGTGGCTATGGCTACACCTTC. The rearrangement joins TRBV28 to TRBJ1-2; 10 nucleotides align to TRBD1. Germline CDR1 reads MDHEN; CDR2 reads SYDVKM. The CDR3 runs to 18 residues. V dropped 3 bases and J dropped 4; count of bases not matched to a gene: 14.

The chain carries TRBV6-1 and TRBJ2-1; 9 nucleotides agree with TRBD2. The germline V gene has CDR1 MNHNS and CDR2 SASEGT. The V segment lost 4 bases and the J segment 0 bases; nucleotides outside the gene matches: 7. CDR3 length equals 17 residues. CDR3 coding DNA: TGTGCCAGCAGTGGGGGGGGTAGCGGGAGCTCCTACAATGAGCAGTTCTTC. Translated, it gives CASSGGGSGSSYNEQFF.

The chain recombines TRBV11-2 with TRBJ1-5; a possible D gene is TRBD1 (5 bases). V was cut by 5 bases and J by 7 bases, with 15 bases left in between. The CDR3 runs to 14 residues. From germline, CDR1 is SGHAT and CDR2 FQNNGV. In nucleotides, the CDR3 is TGTGCCAGCAGCCCCTGGGGCAGCCGGCAGCCCCAGCATTTT. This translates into CASSPWGSRQPQHF.

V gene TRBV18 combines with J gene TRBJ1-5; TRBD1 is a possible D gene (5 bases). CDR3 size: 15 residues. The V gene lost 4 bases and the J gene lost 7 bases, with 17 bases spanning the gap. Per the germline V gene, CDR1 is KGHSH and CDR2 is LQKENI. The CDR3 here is CASSRRAGPDQPQHF. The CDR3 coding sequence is TGTGCCAGCTCACGTCGCGCAGGGCCCGACCAGCCCCAGCATTTT. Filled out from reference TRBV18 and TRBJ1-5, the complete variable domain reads NAGVMQNPRHLVRRRGQEARLRCSPMKGHSHVYWYRQLPEEGLKFMVYLQKENIIDESGMPKERFSAEFPKEGPSILRIQQVVRGDSAAYFCASSRRAGPDQPQHFGDGTRLSIL.

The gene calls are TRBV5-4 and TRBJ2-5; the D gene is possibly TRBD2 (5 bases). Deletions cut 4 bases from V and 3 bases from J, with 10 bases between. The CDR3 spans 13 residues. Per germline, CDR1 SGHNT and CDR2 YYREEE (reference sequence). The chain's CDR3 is CASSPPGKETQYF. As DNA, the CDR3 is TGTGCCAGCAGCCCCCCGGGGAAAGAGACCCAGTACTTC.

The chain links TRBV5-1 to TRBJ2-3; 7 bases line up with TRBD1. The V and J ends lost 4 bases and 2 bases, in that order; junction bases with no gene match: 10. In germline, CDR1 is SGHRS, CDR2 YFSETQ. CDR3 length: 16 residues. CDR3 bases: TGCGCCAGCAGCCCCCCTGACAGGGACCACACAGATACGCAGTATTTT. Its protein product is CASSPPDRDHTDTQYF.

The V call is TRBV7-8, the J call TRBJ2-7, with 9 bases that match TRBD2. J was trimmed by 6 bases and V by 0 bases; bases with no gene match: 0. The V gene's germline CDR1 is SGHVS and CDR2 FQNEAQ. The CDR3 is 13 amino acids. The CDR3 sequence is CASSLAGLAEQYF. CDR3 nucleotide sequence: TGTGCCAGCAGCTTAGCGGGACTAGCCGAGCAGTACTTC.

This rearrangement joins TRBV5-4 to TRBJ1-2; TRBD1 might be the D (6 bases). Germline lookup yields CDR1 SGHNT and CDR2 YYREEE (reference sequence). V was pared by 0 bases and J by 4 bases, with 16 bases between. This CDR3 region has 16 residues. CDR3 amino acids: CASSLDRVITPYGYTF. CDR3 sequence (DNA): TGTGCCAGCAGCTTGGACAGGGTTATAACACCCTATGGCTACACCTTC.

CDR3 protein: CASHVERKGATDTQYF. The CDR3 DNA sequence: TGTGCCAGCCACGTGGAACGGAAGGGGGCAACAGATACGCAGTATTTT. The chain joins TRBV28 to TRBJ2-3; 7 nucleotides align to TRBD1. Germline lookup yields CDR1 MDHEN and CDR2 SYDVKM. The CDR3 is 16 residues long. The V segment lost 8 bases and the J segment 3 bases; nucleotides outside the gene matches: 14.

CDR3 coding DNA: TGCGCCAGCAGCCCGGGACAGAATTTTGACTACGAGCAGTACTTC. Translation gives CASSPGQNFDYEQYF. The rearrangement uses TRBV5-1 and TRBJ2-7; 7 bases are shared with TRBD1. This CDR3 has 15 amino acids. Germline trimming cut 4 bases from V and 3 bases from J; bases unmatched to any gene: 10. Germline-derived CDR1 and CDR2 are SGHRS and YFSETQ.

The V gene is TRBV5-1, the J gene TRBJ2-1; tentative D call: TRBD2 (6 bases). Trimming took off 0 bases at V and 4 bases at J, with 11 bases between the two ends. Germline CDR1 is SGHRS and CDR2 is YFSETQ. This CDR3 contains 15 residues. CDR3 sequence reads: CASSLGLAYYNEQFF. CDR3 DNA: TGCGCCAGCAGCTTGGGGCTAGCGTATTACAATGAGCAGTTCTTC.

CDR3 DNA: TGTGCCAGCAGCCTAAGGATTGGGGGCCCCAATTCACCCCTCCACTTT. As protein: CASSLRIGGPNSPLHF. This chain uses TRBV5-4 with TRBJ1-6; D is perhaps TRBD1 (6 bases). In germline, CDR1 is SGHNT, CDR2 YYREEE (reference sequence). This CDR3 is built from 16 residues. V was shortened by 4 bases and J by 7 bases, with 18 bases between the two germline ends.

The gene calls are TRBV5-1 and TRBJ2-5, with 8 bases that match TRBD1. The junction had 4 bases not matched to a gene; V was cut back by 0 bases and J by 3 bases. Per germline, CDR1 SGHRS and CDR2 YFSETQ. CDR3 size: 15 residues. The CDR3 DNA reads TGCGCCAGCAGCTTGGAACCGGGACAGGAAGAGACCCAGTACTTC. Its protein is CASSLEPGQEETQYF. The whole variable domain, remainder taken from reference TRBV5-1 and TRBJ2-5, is KAGVTQTPRYLIKTRGQQVTLSCSPISGHRSVSWYQQTPGQGLQFLFEYFSETQRNKGNFPGRFSGRQFSNSRSEMNVSTLELGDSALYLCASSLEPGQEETQYFGPGTRLLVL.

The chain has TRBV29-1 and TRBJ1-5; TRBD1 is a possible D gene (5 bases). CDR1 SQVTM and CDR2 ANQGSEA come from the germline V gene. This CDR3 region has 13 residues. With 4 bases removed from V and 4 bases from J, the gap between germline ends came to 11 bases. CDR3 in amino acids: CSVATGPNQPQHF. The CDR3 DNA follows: TGCAGCGTTGCTACAGGCCCAAATCAGCCCCAGCATTTT.

The CDR3 nucleotides are TGTGCCAGCAGTTTAGGGGCAGCTAACTATGGCTACACCTTC. Protein: CASSLGAANYGYTF. V usage is TRBV28 and J usage is TRBJ1-2, with D possibly TRBD1 on 5 matching bases. Deletions cut 2 bases from V and 0 bases from J, with 7 bases between. Per germline, CDR1 MDHEN and CDR2 SYDVKM. The CDR3 runs 14 residues.

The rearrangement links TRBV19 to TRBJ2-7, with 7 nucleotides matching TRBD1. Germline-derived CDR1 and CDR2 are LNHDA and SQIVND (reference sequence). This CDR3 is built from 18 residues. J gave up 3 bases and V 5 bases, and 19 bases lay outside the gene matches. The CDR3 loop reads CASSSFFPADRDNYEQYF. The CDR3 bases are TGTGCCAGTAGTTCATTCTTCCCGGCCGACAGGGACAACTACGAGCAGTACTTC.

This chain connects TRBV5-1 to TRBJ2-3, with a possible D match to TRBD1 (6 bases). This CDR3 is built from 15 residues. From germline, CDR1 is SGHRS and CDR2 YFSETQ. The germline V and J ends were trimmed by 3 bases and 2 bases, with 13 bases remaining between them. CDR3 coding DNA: TGCGCCAGCAGCTCGAACAGGGACGCCACAGATACGCAGTATTTT. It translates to CASSSNRDATDTQYF.

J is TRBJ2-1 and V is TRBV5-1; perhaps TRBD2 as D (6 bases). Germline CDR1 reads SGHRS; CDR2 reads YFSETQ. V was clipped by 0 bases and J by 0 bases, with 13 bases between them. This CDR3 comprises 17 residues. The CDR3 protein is CASSLAGTGSSYNEQFF. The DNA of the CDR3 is TGCGCCAGCAGCTTGGCCGGGACCGGGAGCTCCTACAATGAGCAGTTCTTC. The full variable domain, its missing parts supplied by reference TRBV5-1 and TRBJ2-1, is KAGVTQTPRYLIKTRGQQVTLSCSPISGHRSVSWYQQTPGQGLQFLFEYFSETQRNKGNFPGRFSGRQFSNSRSEMNVSTLELGDSALYLCASSLAGTGSSYNEQFFGPGTRLTVL.

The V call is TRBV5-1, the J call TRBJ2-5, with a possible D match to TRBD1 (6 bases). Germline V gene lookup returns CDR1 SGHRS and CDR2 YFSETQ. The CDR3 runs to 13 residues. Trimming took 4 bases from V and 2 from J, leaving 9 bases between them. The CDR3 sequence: CASSRTDQETQYF. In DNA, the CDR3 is TGCGCCAGCAGCAGGACAGATCAAGAGACCCAGTACTTC.

The CDR3 is CASSLAPVSSGAYEQYF. In DNA, the CDR3 is TGTGCCAGCAGCTTAGCCCCGGTGTCTAGCGGGGCCTACGAGCAGTACTTC. This sequence joins TRBV7-2 and TRBJ2-7, with 9 nucleotides matching TRBD2. CDR3 length equals 17 residues. The J segment lost 2 bases and the V segment lost 0 bases, leaving 8 bases of the junction unmatched. Germline values: CDR1 SGHTA, CDR2 FQGNSA.

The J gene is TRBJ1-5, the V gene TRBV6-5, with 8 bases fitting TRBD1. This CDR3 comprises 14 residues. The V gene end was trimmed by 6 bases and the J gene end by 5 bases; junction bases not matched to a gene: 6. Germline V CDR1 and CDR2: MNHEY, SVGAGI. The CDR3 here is CASRLGQDHQPQHF. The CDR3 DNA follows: TGTGCCAGCAGGTTGGGACAGGACCATCAGCCCCAGCATTTT.

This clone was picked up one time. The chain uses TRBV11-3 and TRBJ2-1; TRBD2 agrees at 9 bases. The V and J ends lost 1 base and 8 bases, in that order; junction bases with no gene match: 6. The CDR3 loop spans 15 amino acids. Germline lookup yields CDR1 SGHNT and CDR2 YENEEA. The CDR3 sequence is CASSLAGGRDDEQFF. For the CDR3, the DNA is TGTGCCAGCAGCTTAGCCGGCGGGAGGGACGATGAGCAGTTCTTC.

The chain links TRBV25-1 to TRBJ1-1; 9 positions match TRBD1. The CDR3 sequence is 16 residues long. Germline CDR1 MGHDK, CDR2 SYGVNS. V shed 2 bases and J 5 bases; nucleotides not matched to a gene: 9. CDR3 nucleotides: TGTGCCAGCAGTGAAGAACAGGGGGCGAGGAGGACTGAAGCTTTCTTT. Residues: CASSEEQGARRTEAFF.

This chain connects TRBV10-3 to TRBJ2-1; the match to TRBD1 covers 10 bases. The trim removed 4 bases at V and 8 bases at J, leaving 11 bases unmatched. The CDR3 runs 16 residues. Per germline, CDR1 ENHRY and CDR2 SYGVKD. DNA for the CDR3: TGTGCCATCAGTGGACGGGACAGGGGTAACGAGGATGAGCAGTTCTTC. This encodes CAISGRDRGNEDEQFF.

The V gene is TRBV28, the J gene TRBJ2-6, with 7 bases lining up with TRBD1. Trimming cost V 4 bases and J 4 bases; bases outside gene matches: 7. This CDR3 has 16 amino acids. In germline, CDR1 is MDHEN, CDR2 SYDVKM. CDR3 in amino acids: CASSSLQGKGANVLTF. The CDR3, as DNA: TGTGCCAGCAGTTCCTTACAGGGGAAAGGGGCCAACGTCCTGACTTTC.

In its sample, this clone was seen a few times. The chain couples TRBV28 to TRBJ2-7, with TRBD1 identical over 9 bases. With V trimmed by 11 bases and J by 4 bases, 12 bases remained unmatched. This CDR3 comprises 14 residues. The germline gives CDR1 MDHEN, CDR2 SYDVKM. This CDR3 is CAATSTGGEYEQYF. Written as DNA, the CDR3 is TGTGCCGCCACTTCCACAGGGGGCGAGTACGAGCAGTACTTC.

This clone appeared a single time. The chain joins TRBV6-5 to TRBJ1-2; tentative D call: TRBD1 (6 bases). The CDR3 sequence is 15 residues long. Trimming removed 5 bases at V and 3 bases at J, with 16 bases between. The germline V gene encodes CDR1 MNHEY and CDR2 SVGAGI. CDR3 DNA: TGTGCCAGCAGTCCCGGGGGGGCAGCGGACTATGGCTACACCTTC. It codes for CASSPGGAADYGYTF.

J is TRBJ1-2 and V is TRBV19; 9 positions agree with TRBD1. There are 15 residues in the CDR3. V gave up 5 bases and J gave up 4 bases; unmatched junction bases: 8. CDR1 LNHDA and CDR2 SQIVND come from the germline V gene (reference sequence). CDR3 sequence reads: CASSPRDRVGYGYTF. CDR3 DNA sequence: TGTGCCAGTAGTCCCCGGGACAGGGTGGGCTATGGCTACACCTTC.

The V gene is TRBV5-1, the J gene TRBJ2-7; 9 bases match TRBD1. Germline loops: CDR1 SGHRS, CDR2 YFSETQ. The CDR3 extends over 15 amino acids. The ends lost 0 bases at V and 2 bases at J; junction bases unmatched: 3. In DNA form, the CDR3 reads TGCGCCAGCAGCTTGGGACAGGGGGGAGCCTACGAGCAGTACTTC. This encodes CASSLGQGGAYEQYF.

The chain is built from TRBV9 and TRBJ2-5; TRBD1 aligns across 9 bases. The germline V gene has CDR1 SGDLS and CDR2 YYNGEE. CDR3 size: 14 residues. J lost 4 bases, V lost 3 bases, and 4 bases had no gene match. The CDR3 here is CASSAGQGLETQYF. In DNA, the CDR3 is TGTGCCAGCAGCGCGGGACAGGGTCTAGAGACCCAGTACTTC.

The CDR3 reads CASSLGGDQPQHF. CDR3 DNA sequence: TGTGCCAGCAGCTTGGGGGGAGATCAGCCCCAGCATTTT. This chain connects TRBV7-3 to TRBJ1-5; possibly TRBD1 for D (5 bases). V lost 3 bases, J lost 5 bases, and 8 bases lay in between. This CDR3 region has 13 residues. Looked up from germline, CDR1 is SGHTA and CDR2 is FQGTGA. Drawing the rest from reference TRBV7-3 and TRBJ1-5, the complete variable domain is GAGVSQTPSNKVTEKGKYVELRCDPISGHTALYWYRQSLGQGPEFLIYFQGTGAADDSGLPNDRFFAVRPEGSVSTLKIQRTERGDSAVYLCASSLGGDQPQHFGDGTRLSIL.